This T cell receptor (beta chain) was sequenced in a study of prognosis after radiotherapy for stage I lung cancer. Study information: The study enrolled over 10 men and over five women as patients, aged roughly 50 to 95 with a median of almost 75 years.

Genomic DNA served as the source from which two-round multiplex PCR generated TCR beta CDR3 amplicons. First-round PCR employed TRBV- and TRBJ-specific primers for each gene. Using its own MiXCR run on the multiplex PCR reads, TCRdb lists one record per CDR3 protein. In the table there are about 18,000 distinct CDR3 sequences, about a sixth of which are singletons. Study-level results: Compared with a median of 10,088 beforehand, unique TCR clone counts dropped to around 7,100 after stereotactic body radiation therapy.

This clonotype was seen repeatedly, ten times or more. Its antigen is not known. Sequencing was performed on PBMCs, taken before or after stereotactic body radiation therapy (not recorded which). The clonotype originates from a donor over 45 with non-small cell lung cancer.

The CDR3, as DNA: TGCGCCAGCAGCTTGCAGGATTTTAGAGATACGCAGTATTTT. It is translated as CASSLQDFRDTQYF. The V and J genes are TRBV5-1 and TRBJ2-3; D is undetermined. CDR1 is SGHRS, CDR2 YFSETQ, per germline. The CDR3 sequence is 14 residues long. Trimming shortened V by 1 base and J by 5 bases, and 11 bases separated the two germline ends.